The clone carrying this T cell receptor (beta chain) showed up just a few times. Its antigen is currently unknown. The sample originates from a study of T-cell reconstitution after alpha-beta-depleted transplantation in children. This CDR3 has 15 amino acids. J was trimmed by 5 bases and V by 2 bases; bases with no gene match: 5. Germline V gives CDR1 SGHDT, CDR2 YYEEEE. Preparation of the TCRbeta library involved a method that used unique molecular identifiers. TCRdb independently ran MiXCR on the PCR reads; one entry per CDR3 protein. The sample holds a few hundred thousand distinct CDR3 sequences, around 25% seen once. Study results and caveats: Several hundred expanded graft clones reportedly supplied alpha-beta T cells about two months after transplant. Among T cells one year after transplant, newly produced cells accounted for most counts and diversity. At day 60, the high TCRbeta diversity found in some patients originated from recipient T cells and thymic progenitors that had survived.

V usage is TRBV5-6 and J usage is TRBJ2-1; 9 bases agree with TRBD2. The source is a male patient between 5 and 17 years old who had a stem cell transplant for acute lymphoblastic leukemia, so the T cells may come from the graft donor. The sample was PBMCs, mostly from graft donor cells, taken 180 days after TCRalphabeta/CD19-depleted stem cell transplant. The CDR3 loop reads CASSFTLAGHNEQFF. The CDR3 bases are TGTGCCAGCAGCTTTACCCTAGCGGGACACAATGAGCAGTTCTTC.